The T cell receptor (beta chain) under discussion was sequenced for a study of blood T cell repertoires in COVID-19. Study context: COVID-19 samples, acute and convalescent, were from the United States, Italy and Spain.

As processed by the authors: Quantification of nucleated cells was approximated via reference gene primer amplification. TCRdb's table, derived via immunoSEQ multiplex PCR, lists solely in-frame clones and lacks some. The DNA gave D and trimming, while V, J and clone size come from that table. The repertoire has 150,000 to 200,000 clones, around four fifths of them found once; the top ten carry around 6.3%. This clone was seen a few times. The CDR3 covers 13 residues. CDR1 is LNHDA and CDR2 is SQIVND in the germline V gene (reference sequence). Trimming cost V 3 bases and J 4 bases, with 9 bases left between them. Seattle participants joined during active infection and were tracked over time.

Sequencing was done on a sample of peripheral blood. This receptor was taken from a woman aged 35 to 49 with COVID-19, enrolled during active disease. This chain connects TRBV19 to TRBJ1-2, with a tentative D call TRBD1 (5 bases). CDR3 region: CASSMTDTYGYTF. As DNA, the CDR3 is TGTGCCAGTAGTATGACAGACACCTATGGCTACACCTTC.